This T cell receptor (beta chain) is drawn from a study of neoadjuvant anti-PD-1 for oral cavity cancer. Study-wide background: Patients without progression received a fourth nivolumab dose around day 43, then surgical resection on days 50-56.

Time point reported: after neoadjuvant nivolumab, at surgical resection. Patients had newly diagnosed, untreated stage II-IVA oral cavity squamous cell carcinoma. This table comes from immunoSEQ multiplex PCR, and its TCRdb copy is limited to in-frame clones, with some not included. The sample yields approximately 14,000 clones, 60% to 75% seen once. Trimming cost V 1 base and J 2 bases, with 16 bases left between them. CDR1 is LNHNV, CDR2 YYDKDF, per germline (reference sequence). This CDR3 is 17 amino acids long. This material consisted of PBMCs, taken after nivolumab (anti-PD-1) treatment. This TCR was recovered from a person aged 40 to 85 with oral cavity squamous cell carcinoma. The chain recombines TRBV15 with TRBJ2-3, with D tentatively TRBD2 (7 bases). The CDR3 sequence is CATSRAGGRGLTDTQYF. CDR3 DNA sequence: TGTGCCACCAGCAGAGCCGGGGGGCGGGGGCTCACAGATACGCAGTATTTT.